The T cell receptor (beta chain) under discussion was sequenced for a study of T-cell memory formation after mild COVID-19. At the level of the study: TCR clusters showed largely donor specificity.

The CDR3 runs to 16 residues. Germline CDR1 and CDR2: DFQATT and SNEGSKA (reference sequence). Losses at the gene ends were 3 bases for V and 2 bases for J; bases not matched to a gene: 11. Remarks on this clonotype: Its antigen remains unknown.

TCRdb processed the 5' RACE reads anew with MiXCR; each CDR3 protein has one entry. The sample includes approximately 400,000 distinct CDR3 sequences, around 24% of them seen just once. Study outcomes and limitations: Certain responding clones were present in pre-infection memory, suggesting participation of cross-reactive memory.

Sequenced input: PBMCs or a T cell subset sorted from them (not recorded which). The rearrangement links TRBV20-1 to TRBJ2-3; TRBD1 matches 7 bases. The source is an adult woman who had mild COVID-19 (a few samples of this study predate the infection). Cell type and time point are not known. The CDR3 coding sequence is TGCAGTGCTAGCTTGGCCAGGGGGTTTTTCACAGATACGCAGTATTTT. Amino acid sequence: CSASLARGFFTDTQYF.